What follows are 20 T cell receptor beta chains derived from one specimen sequenced in a study of regulatory T cells in long-lasting Graves disease. Indicated time point: newly diagnosed GD, antithyroid drugs for less than 3 months. Extracted RNA from PBMCs served as the source of the TCR library. Assembly of TCR beta libraries relied on iRepertoire HTBI primers together with Arm-PCR of CDR3 regions. A single record per CDR3 protein comes from TCRdb applying MiXCR to the multiplex PCR reads. The sample contains about 440,000 distinct CDR3 sequences, less than 20% of which appear only once. Another study also made use of these data, one on T cells in Graves' hyperthyroidism and ophthalmopathy.

The sequenced sample was peripheral blood mononuclear cells (PBMCs), obtained at new diagnosis, from a patient treated with antithyroid drugs. These receptors originate from a woman aged 18 to 35 with Graves disease.

The gene calls are TRBV6-1 and TRBJ2-7; D gene ambiguous. V lost 10 bases and J lost 0, with 10 bases in between. Looked up from germline, CDR1 is MNHNS and CDR2 is SASEGT. There are 12 residues in the CDR3. The CDR3: CATLSSSYEQYF. Written as DNA, the CDR3 is TGTGCCACCCTGTCTTCCTCCTACGAGCAGTACTTC.

This clonotype has more than one count but fewer than ten. This may stem from a read error, because a much larger clone lies one nucleotide away. In this CDR3 the conserved last residue, phenylalanine or tryptophan, is missing, so a read error is likely. This chain links TRBV3-1 with TRBJ2-2; D is ambiguous. CDR1 is LGHDT, CDR2 YNNKEL, per germline (reference sequence). The germline V and J ends were trimmed by 0 bases and 7 bases, with 12 bases remaining between them. This CDR3 comprises 15 residues. The CDR3 nucleotides are TGTGCCAGCAGCCAAGACTGGGCTTCGAGCGGGGAGCTGTTTGTT. Amino acid sequence: CASSQDWASSGELFV.

This clonotype was recorded at least ten times. The V and J genes are TRBV30 and TRBJ1-1, with 8 bases aligning to TRBD1. The V gene's germline CDR1 is GTSNPN and CDR2 SVGIG (reference sequence). Trimming removed 5 bases from V and 3 bases from J; junction bases left unmatched: 11. There are 15 residues in the CDR3. CDR3 in DNA: TGTGCCTGGGGGAGGACAGGGCTGGCGGACACTGAAGCTTTCTTT. Amino acid sequence: CAWGRTGLADTEAFF.

This clonotype came up a few times. A junction boundary mismatches the germline segment, possibly from a read error. This chain links TRBV20-1 with TRBJ2-1, with 9 positions matching TRBD1. Germline assignment: CDR1 DFQATT and CDR2 SNEGSKA (reference sequence). This CDR3 region has 13 residues. CDR3 residues: CSASQVQGAVRYF. The CDR3 DNA reads as TGCAGTGCTAGTCAAGTACAGGGGGCGGTGCGGTACTTC.

To note about this clonotype: A much larger clonotype is one base distant, so this may be a read error. V usage is TRBV9 and J usage is TRBJ1-1, with D maybe TRBD1 (5 bases). Germline-derived CDR1 and CDR2 are SGDLS and YYNGEE. The germline V and J ends were trimmed by 0 bases and 6 bases, with 6 bases remaining between them. This CDR3 spans 12 amino acids. CDR3 in amino acids: CASSVEGSEAFF. The CDR3 DNA reads as TGTGCCAGCAGCGTAGAGGGGTCTGAAGCTTTCTTT.

As to this clonotype: Since a much larger clone is just one base distant, this may be a read error. The chain is built from TRBV13 and TRBJ2-7, with TRBD1 identical over 7 bases. Germline V CDR1 and CDR2: PRHDT, FYEKMQ (reference sequence). The CDR3 is made up of 15 amino acids. The CDR3 DNA reads as TGTGCCAGCAGCTCAGGACAGGATGACTACTACGGGCAGTACTTC. Its translation is CASSSGQDDYYGQYF.

V and J are TRBV12-3 or TRBV12-4 and TRBJ2-2, with a possible D match to TRBD1 (6 bases). Between the trimmed V and J ends, which lost 5 bases and 7 bases, there was a span of 11 bases. The CDR3 sequence is 13 residues long. The CDR3, as DNA: TGTGCCAGCAGTACAGGGTTTGTCGGGGAGCTGTTTTTT. This gives the protein CASSTGFVGELFF.

The gene calls are TRBV5-4 and TRBJ2-3, with D perhaps matching TRBD1 (8 bases). The germline CDR1 and CDR2 sequences are SGHNT and YYREEE (reference sequence). CDR3 length equals 15 residues. The V end lost 0 bases, the J end lost 5 bases, and 13 bases lay between the germline ends. CDR3 residues: CASSLDRGEGDTQYF. DNA for the CDR3: TGTGCCAGCAGCTTGGACAGGGGGGAGGGAGATACGCAGTATTTT.

The chain uses TRBV7-2 and TRBJ2-1; D ambiguous. Trimming stripped 0 bases from V and 4 bases from J, with 7 bases between. Germline CDR1 reads SGHTA; CDR2 reads FQGNSA. CDR3 size: 14 residues. CDR3 DNA sequence: TGTGCCAGCAGCTTAGCGGTAGAGTACAATGAGCAGTTCTTC. This sequence encodes CASSLAVEYNEQFF.

This clonotype has ten or more counts. J is TRBJ2-7 and V is TRBV28; D gene uncertain. V lost 3 bases and J 2 bases, leaving 17 bases between the germline ends. This CDR3 contains 16 residues. Germline loops: CDR1 MDHEN, CDR2 SYDVKM. CDR3 coding DNA: TGTGCCAGCAGTTTGTTCTCAGGAGTTCGACCCTACGAGCAGTACTTC. Translated: CASSLFSGVRPYEQYF. The full variable domain, in which reference TRBV28 and TRBJ2-7 provide the parts outside the CDR3, is DVKVTQSSRYLVKRTGEKVFLECVQDMDHENMFWYRQDPGLGLRLIYFSYDVKMKEKGDIPEGYSVSREKKERFSLILESASTNQTSMYLCASSLFSGVRPYEQYFGPGTRLTVT.

V and J are TRBV6-5 and TRBJ2-5; 10 bases agree with TRBD1. This CDR3 spans 14 amino acids. Per germline, CDR1 MNHEY and CDR2 SVGAGI. Trimming took 2 bases from V and 7 from J; bases not matched to a gene: 4. The CDR3, as DNA: TGTGCCAGCAGTTACGGGACAGGGGTCGGGACCCAGTACTTC. Protein product: CASSYGTGVGTQYF.

This clonotype was recorded at least ten times. This CDR3 reads CASRFSDEQFF. DNA of the CDR3: TGTGCCAGCAGGTTTTCGGATGAGCAGTTCTTC. This sequence joins TRBV6-1 and TRBJ2-1; D not certain. This CDR3 is built from 11 residues. CDR1 is MNHNS and CDR2 is SASEGT in the germline V gene. Trimming stripped 6 bases from V and 8 bases from J, with 8 bases between.

This clonotype was seen ten or more times. The chain links TRBV13 to TRBJ2-5, with 13 bases fitting TRBD2. The trim removed 5 bases at V and 4 bases at J, leaving 7 bases unmatched. Germline loops: CDR1 PRHDT, CDR2 FYEKMQ (reference sequence). The CDR3 sequence is 16 residues long. The DNA of the CDR3 is TGTGCCAGCAGCATCGGGACTAGCGGGATGAGAGAGACCCAGTACTTC. Its translation is CASSIGTSGMRETQYF.

In its sample, this clonotype was seen a few times. The chain employs TRBV30 and TRBJ1-5, with a tentative D call TRBD1 (6 bases). The CDR3 totals 16 residues. Germline lookup yields CDR1 GTSNPN and CDR2 SVGIG (reference sequence). Trimming took off 0 bases at V and 1 base at J, with 13 bases between the two ends. The CDR3 DNA follows: TGTGCCTGGAGTGTACTTCGGGGGCCGAGCAATCAGCCCCAGCATTTT. Translating it yields CAWSVLRGPSNQPQHF.

This clonotype came up a few times. The chain is built from TRBV10-3 and TRBJ2-5; possibly TRBD1 for D (6 bases). The V end lost 3 bases, the J end lost 0 bases, and 17 bases lay between the germline ends. Germline V gene lookup returns CDR1 ENHRY and CDR2 SYGVKD. The CDR3 is made up of 17 amino acids. The CDR3 here is CAISENPGTTYQETQYF. CDR3 coding DNA: TGTGCCATCAGTGAAAATCCCGGGACAACGTACCAAGAGACCCAGTACTTC.

This chain uses TRBV19 with TRBJ2-7; unclear D gene. Per the germline V gene, CDR1 is LNHDA and CDR2 is SQIVND (reference sequence). Between the trimmed V and J ends, which lost 3 bases and 0 bases, there was a span of 15 bases. The CDR3 is 16 residues long. The CDR3 DNA reads as TGTGCCAGTAGTATGGGTGGACGCGGACGCTCCTACGAGCAGTACTTC. Its translation is CASSMGGRGRSYEQYF.

This clonotype came up a few times. The gene calls are TRBV14 and TRBJ2-7, with 9 positions matching TRBD2. J gave up 1 base and V 3 bases, and 4 bases lay outside the gene matches. Germline CDR1 is SGHDN and CDR2 is FVKESK. The CDR3 consists of 15 residues. The CDR3 loop is CASSHFSGSSYEQYF. In DNA form, the CDR3 reads TGTGCCAGCAGCCATTTTAGCGGGAGTTCCTACGAGCAGTACTTC.

This clonotype was seen ten or more times. The chain recombines TRBV14 with TRBJ2-3; 8 positions agree with TRBD1. From germline, CDR1 is SGHDN and CDR2 FVKESK. V was pared by 0 bases and J by 3 bases, with 8 bases of the junction left unmatched. The CDR3 has 17 amino acids. The CDR3 reads CASSQDIRDRITDTQYF. The CDR3 nucleotides are TGTGCCAGCAGCCAAGATATCCGGGACAGGATAACAGATACGCAGTATTTT.

In the case of this clonotype: A far larger clone is a single base away, which makes a read error likely. In nucleotides, the CDR3 is TGCAGTGCTCGACCCCGGAGGGCAGAGGGCCACGAGCAGTTCTTC. Its translation: CSARPRRAEGHEQFF. The chain uses TRBV20-1 and TRBJ2-1; possibly TRBD2 for D (6 bases). Trimming left V 5 bases short and J 10 bases short, with 24 bases between. CDR1 and CDR2 from the germline V gene are DFQATT and SNEGSKA (reference sequence). This CDR3 is built from 15 residues.

Points on this clonotype: A much larger clonotype is one base distant, so this may be a read error. The chain couples TRBV19 to TRBJ1-5; D uncertain. Trimming took 4 bases from V and 2 from J, leaving 15 bases between them. The CDR3 sequence is 16 residues long. Germline values: CDR1 LNHDA, CDR2 SQIVND (reference sequence). CDR3 amino acids: CASSTALGSGNQPQHF. DNA of the CDR3: TGTGCCAGTAGTACCGCCCTTGGCAGCGGCAATCAGCCCCAGCATTTT. The full variable domain, rest sourced from reference TRBV19 and TRBJ1-5, is DGGITQSPKYLFRKEGQNVTLSCEQNLNHDAMYWYRQDPGQGLRLIYYSQIVNDFQKGDIAEGYSVSREKKESFPLTVTSAQKNPTAFYLCASSTALGSGNQPQHFGDGTRLSIL.